What follows are 25 T cell receptor beta chains derived from one specimen sequenced in a study of shared clonotypes between healthy human individuals (dated by TCRdb to the early 2020s). Libraries were prepared through the immunoSEQ multiplex PCR assay. Imported from immuneACCESS, the table was reduced by TCRdb to in-frame sequences with V and J called. These copies leave out some clones; in studies compared against another copy, an unresolved V gene accounts for under half, and the cause of the remainder is not known. In all, the sample holds fewer than 500,000 clones, and roughly 79% of those were seen once. The ten largest clonotypes hold about 12% of the sample. Sample: PBMCs. The receptors originated from a woman aged 40 to 55 in good health. Some clones in this sample may be carry-over from other donors' samples.

The chain combines TRBV6-1 with TRBJ2-3, with D perhaps being TRBD1 or TRBD2 (5 bases each). Germline lookup yields CDR1 MNHNS and CDR2 SASEGT. The CDR3 has 16 amino acids. V lost 0 bases and J 3 bases, leaving 13 bases between the germline ends. The CDR3 sequence: CASSEAGTRSTDTQYF. DNA of the CDR3: TGTGCCAGCAGTGAAGCTGGGACCCGGTCAACAGATACGCAGTATTTT.

V and J are TRBV11-1 and TRBJ2-5, with TRBD1 matching over 10 bases. The V segment lost 3 bases and the J segment 5 bases; nucleotides outside the gene matches: 3. CDR3 length: 14 amino acids. CDR1 is SGHAT and CDR2 is FQDESV in the germline V gene (reference sequence). CDR3 coding DNA: TGTGCCAGCAGCTTGACAGGGGGCGGGGAGACCCAGTACTTC. Protein product: CASSLTGGGETQYF.

This chain uses TRBV27 with TRBJ1-4; possible D gene TRBD1, 6 bases. CDR1 is MNHEY and CDR2 is SMNVEV in the germline V gene (reference sequence). This CDR3 comprises 14 residues. The ends were cut back, 6 bases at V and 4 bases at J, with 12 bases in the middle. The CDR3 protein is CASRVTGLNEKLFF. The CDR3 nucleotides are TGTGCCAGCAGGGTGACAGGCCTTAATGAAAAACTGTTTTTT.

This rearrangement joins TRBV7-2 to TRBJ1-5; D is perhaps TRBD1 (6 bases). CDR1 is SGHTA and CDR2 is FQGNSA in the germline V gene. This CDR3 has 15 amino acids. Trimming pared 5 bases from V and 7 bases from J, leaving 18 bases between. The CDR3 loop is CASSLDSGIGQPQHF. As DNA, the CDR3 is TGTGCCAGCAGCCTGGACAGTGGGATCGGGCAGCCCCAGCATTTT.

The chain links TRBV19 to TRBJ2-2, with D unclear. V lost 7 bases and J lost 4, with 13 bases in between. CDR1 LNHDA and CDR2 SQIVND come from the germline V gene (reference sequence). This CDR3 is built from 14 residues. The CDR3 DNA sequence: TGTGCCAGTACTCTAAAACCGGCCACCGGGGAGCTGTTTTTT. Translation: CASTLKPATGELFF.

This rearrangement joins TRBV7-2 to TRBJ2-2; D ambiguous. CDR3 size: 14 residues. Between the trimmed V and J ends, which lost 0 bases and 4 bases, there was a span of 6 bases. From germline, CDR1 is SGHTA and CDR2 FQGNSA. CDR3: CASSLARATGELFF. CDR3 nucleotides: TGTGCCAGCAGCTTAGCGCGCGCCACCGGGGAGCTGTTTTTT.

This clone showed up just a few times. V and J are TRBV5-1 and TRBJ2-5; 7 bases agree with TRBD1. CDR3 size: 13 residues. The germline CDR1 and CDR2 sequences are SGHRS and YFSETQ. The V gene end was trimmed by 6 bases and the J gene end by 5 bases; junction bases not matched to a gene: 7. Here the CDR3 reads CASTQGERETQYF. The CDR3 nucleotides are TGCGCCAGCACCCAGGGGGAGAGGGAGACCCAGTACTTC.

As for this clone: An end of the junction differs from the germline gene, which may be a read error. The chain joins TRBV28 to TRBJ2-2, with D tentatively TRBD1 or TRBD2 (5 bases each). There are 11 residues in the CDR3. Germline assignment: CDR1 MDHEN and CDR2 SYDVKM. CDR3 bases: TGTGCCAGCATCGGACACCGGGGAGCTGTTTTT. Encoded protein: CASIGHRGAVF.

V is TRBV11-3 and J is TRBJ2-3, with D tentatively TRBD2 (7 bases). Germline V gives CDR1 SGHNT, CDR2 YENEEA. This CDR3 comprises 18 residues. Trimming removed 5 bases at V and 10 bases at J, with 31 bases between. CDR3: CASSHGGGGNKPFAAQYF. Written as DNA, the CDR3 is TGTGCCAGCAGCCACGGAGGGGGGGGAAATAAACCCTTCGCCGCGCAGTATTTT.

J is TRBJ2-7 and V is TRBV18; D may be TRBD1 (7 bases). This CDR3 has 13 amino acids. The germline V gene encodes CDR1 KGHSH and CDR2 LQKENI. The ends were cut back, 6 bases at V and 4 bases at J, with 13 bases in the middle. CDR3 bases: TGTGCCAGCTCGGCGGGACAGCGATACGAGCAGTACTTC. This codes for CASSAGQRYEQYF.

The chain employs TRBV9 and TRBJ2-5; 13 bases are a match to TRBD2. The germline V gene has CDR1 SGDLS and CDR2 YYNGEE. The CDR3 is 15 residues long. V shed 4 bases and J 5 bases; nucleotides not matched to a gene: 5. The CDR3 spells CASSPQTSGRETQYF. The CDR3 DNA reads as TGTGCCAGCAGCCCCCAGACTAGCGGGAGGGAGACCCAGTACTTC.

J is TRBJ2-5 and V is TRBV7-9; D might be TRBD2 (6 bases). The CDR3 is 17 amino acids. CDR1 SEHNR and CDR2 FQNEAQ come from the germline V gene (reference sequence). V was cut by 1 base and J by 2 bases, with 17 bases left in between. The CDR3 protein is CASSLGGDGGVQETQYF. The CDR3 region has the DNA TGTGCCAGCAGCTTAGGGGGGGATGGAGGCGTACAAGAGACCCAGTACTTC.

The chain joins TRBV21-1 to TRBJ2-7; TRBD2, the table's D call, lacks a check against the DNA. TRBV21-1 is designated a pseudogene. CDR3 length: 15 residues. CDR3 protein: CASSKGGFRTYEQYF. CDR3 in DNA: TGTGCCAGCAGCAAGGGAGGGTTCAGAACCTACGAGCAGTACTTC.

This clone was counted a single time. This chain joins TRBV7-9 and TRBJ1-4, with TRBD1 matching 7 bases. The CDR3 is 16 amino acids. Per the germline V gene, CDR1 is SEHNR and CDR2 is FQNEAQ (reference sequence). V trimming: 1 base; J trimming: 6 bases; junction bases outside the gene matches: 8. The CDR3 reads CASSLGGRGVYEKLFF. The CDR3, as DNA: TGTGCCAGCAGCTTAGGGGGCAGGGGGGTTTATGAAAAACTGTTTTTT. Supplemented by reference TRBV7-9 and TRBJ1-4, the full variable domain reads DTGVSQNPRHKITKRGQNVTFRCDPISEHNRLYWYRQTLGQGPEFLTYFQNEAQLEKSRLLSDRFSAERPKGSFSTLEIQRTEQGDSAMYLCASSLGGRGVYEKLFFGSGTQLSVL.

The chain uses TRBV5-4 and TRBJ2-5, with D unclear. CDR1 and CDR2 from the germline V gene are SGHNT and YYREEE (reference sequence). The CDR3 is 13 amino acids. V was shortened by 4 bases and J by 7 bases, with 14 bases between the two germline ends. The CDR3 is CASSRLVGATQYF. In DNA form, the CDR3 reads TGTGCCAGCAGCCGCCTTGTGGGTGCGACCCAGTACTTC.

This rearrangement joins TRBV19 to TRBJ2-3; 13 nucleotides match TRBD2. V was pared by 3 bases and J by 5 bases, with 8 bases of the junction left unmatched. This CDR3 is built from 17 residues. The germline gives CDR1 LNHDA, CDR2 SQIVND (reference sequence). The CDR3 DNA reads as TGTGCCAGTAGTATTACTAGCGGGAGGGGATTCCAAGATACGCAGTATTTT. Amino acids: CASSITSGRGFQDTQYF.

This chain joins TRBV29-1 and TRBJ2-7, with 9 bases lining up with TRBD1. CDR1 is SQVTM and CDR2 is ANQGSEA in the germline V gene. Trimming removed 4 bases from V and 5 bases from J; junction bases left unmatched: 6. The CDR3 is 13 amino acids. The chain's CDR3 is CSVAGTGLDEQYF. In DNA, the CDR3 is TGCAGCGTTGCTGGGACAGGGCTGGACGAGCAGTACTTC.

The table lists this clone with a few counts. The V gene is TRBV19, the J gene TRBJ1-5; no clear D gene. V shed 3 bases and J shed 4 bases, with 7 bases lying between them. The CDR3 extends over 13 amino acids. The germline V gene has CDR1 LNHDA and CDR2 SQIVND (reference sequence). CDR3 protein: CASSMSGNQPQHF. DNA of the CDR3: TGTGCCAGTAGTATGAGCGGGAATCAGCCCCAGCATTTT.

A remark on this clone: With a much larger clone just one base away, this may be a read error. CDR3 sequence (DNA): TGTGCCAGCAGCCAAGGGGCTTTTTGCTACACCTTC. Its translation is CASSQGAFCYTF. The chain employs TRBV14 and TRBJ1-2; D unclear. Germline loops: CDR1 SGHDN, CDR2 FVKESK. This CDR3 is built from 12 residues. V was trimmed by 1 base and J by 9 bases, leaving 9 bases between them.

This clone was recorded a few times. It is likely a read error: a sequence one base away is far more abundant. This sample includes further DNA sequences coding for the same CDR3. The chain joins TRBV28 to TRBJ1-1, with 10 bases matching TRBD1. The CDR3 length is 15 residues. Germline CDR1 and CDR2: MDHEN and SYDVKM. The CDR3 nucleotides are TGTGCCAGTAGTTTACAGGACAGGGGGTTTCCTGAAGCTTTCTTT. This gives the protein CASSLQDRGFPEAFF.

A few counts support this clone. This chain joins TRBV30 and TRBJ1-1; D is ambiguous. This CDR3 comprises 15 residues. Germline CDR1 GTSNPN, CDR2 SVGIG (reference sequence). The V and J ends lost 3 bases and 2 bases respectively, with 16 bases between them. CDR3 in DNA: TGTGCCTGGAGATCATTAACACGTTTAAACACTGAAGCTTTCTTT. Translation: CAWRSLTRLNTEAFF.

The rearrangement joins TRBV11-3 to TRBJ2-1, with D unresolved. CDR1 SGHNT and CDR2 YENEEA come from the germline V gene. The V gene lost 0 bases and the J gene lost 2 bases, with 8 bases spanning the gap. The CDR3 extends over 15 amino acids. CDR3 protein: CASSLDARPYNEQFF. The CDR3 DNA is TGTGCCAGCAGCTTAGATGCGCGGCCCTACAATGAGCAGTTCTTC.

This clone was observed a single time. The chain recombines TRBV19 with TRBJ2-5; no definite D call. Germline CDR1 LNHDA, CDR2 SQIVND (reference sequence). The V end was cut by 1 base, the J end by 2 bases, with 8 bases between. CDR3 length equals 14 residues. The CDR3 protein is CASSIVDRQETQYF. CDR3 nucleotides: TGTGCCAGTAGTATAGTCGACCGACAAGAGACCCAGTACTTC.

V and J are TRBV7-9 and TRBJ2-5, with D possibly TRBD2 on 6 matching bases. CDR3 length: 14 amino acids. V was trimmed by 4 bases and J by 1 base, leaving 10 bases between them. Germline CDR1 SEHNR, CDR2 FQNEAQ (reference sequence). The CDR3 region has the DNA TGTGCCAGCAGCTCCATGGGGGGCCAAGAGACCCAGTACTTC. Amino acid sequence: CASSSMGGQETQYF.

This rearrangement joins TRBV6-5 to TRBJ1-2, with D possibly matching TRBD1 (6 bases). The germline gives CDR1 MNHEY, CDR2 SVGAGI. This CDR3 contains 16 residues. Trimming pared 3 bases from V and 1 base from J, leaving 15 bases between. CDR3 in amino acids: CASSYGTGINNYGYTF. CDR3 bases: TGTGCCAGCAGTTATGGAACAGGGATTAATAACTATGGCTACACCTTC.